What follows are 30 T cell receptor beta chains derived from one specimen sequenced in a study of blood T cell repertoires in COVID-19. Only in-frame clones appear in the TCRdb table, and some are missing; sequencing was by immunoSEQ multiplex PCR. The sample has fewer than 350,000 clones; 70% to 90% are singletons. Sequenced material: peripheral blood. The receptors were gathered from a woman aged 30 to 39 with COVID-19, enrolled during active disease.

The chain joins TRBV11-2 to TRBJ2-7; possible D gene TRBD1, 6 bases. Trimming removed 1 base at V and 2 bases at J, with 18 bases between. This CDR3 is 17 amino acids long. Germline CDR1 is SGHAT and CDR2 is FQNNGV. DNA of the CDR3: TGTGCCAGCAGCTTAGTGTTCGGGGTCAGGGGAACCTACGAGCAGTACTTC. The encoded protein is CASSLVFGVRGTYEQYF.

The chain links TRBV6-5 to TRBJ1-6, with 8 bases fitting TRBD1. The CDR3 is 16 residues long. Germline V gene data show CDR1 as MNHEY and CDR2 as SVGAGI. The ends lost 0 bases at V and 11 bases at J; junction bases unmatched: 9. The CDR3 loop reads CASSYSTRGHLTPLHF. DNA for the CDR3: TGTGCCAGCAGTTACTCGACCAGGGGGCACTTGACACCCCTCCACTTT.

This rearrangement joins TRBV5-1 to TRBJ2-1; 10 bases line up with TRBD2. The CDR3 covers 16 residues. The J segment lost 9 bases and the V segment lost 1 base, leaving 10 bases of the junction unmatched. Germline V gives CDR1 SGHRS, CDR2 YFSETQ. In nucleotides, the CDR3 is TGCGCCAGCAGCTTGACGCGAGCGGGGGGGGCGTCTGAGCAGTTCTTC. Its translation: CASSLTRAGGASEQFF.

CDR3 DNA: TGCGCCAGCAGCTTGGAAAGCGGGACCTACGAGCAGTACTTC. Translated: CASSLESGTYEQYF. The V and J genes are TRBV5-1 and TRBJ2-7; 7 nucleotides line up with TRBD2. The ends lost 0 bases at V and 2 bases at J; junction bases unmatched: 2. The CDR3 is 14 residues long. CDR1 is SGHRS and CDR2 is YFSETQ in the germline V gene.

The chain joins TRBV5-1 to TRBJ2-1; 13 bases map to TRBD2. The CDR3 covers 15 residues. J was trimmed by 9 bases and V by 2 bases; bases with no gene match: 5. Germline assignment: CDR1 SGHRS and CDR2 YFSETQ. The CDR3 protein is CASSLTSGGAVEQFF. The CDR3 coding sequence is TGCGCCAGCAGCTTAACTAGCGGGGGGGCAGTTGAGCAGTTCTTC. Full variable domain (rest looked up from reference TRBV5-1 and TRBJ2-1): KAGVTQTPRYLIKTRGQQVTLSCSPISGHRSVSWYQQTPGQGLQFLFEYFSETQRNKGNFPGRFSGRQFSNSRSEMNVSTLELGDSALYLCASSLTSGGAVEQFFGPGTRLTVL.

This clone was seen a single time. The J gene is TRBJ1-4, the V gene TRBV27, with D tentatively TRBD1 (6 bases). Per germline, CDR1 MNHEY and CDR2 SMNVEV (reference sequence). The CDR3 consists of 16 residues. Trimming stripped 3 bases from V and 0 bases from J, with 11 bases between. The CDR3 here is CASSLKRGTTNEKLFF. DNA for the CDR3: TGTGCCAGCAGTTTGAAAAGGGGGACAACTAATGAAAAACTGTTTTTT.

V gene TRBV9 combines with J gene TRBJ1-4; no reliable D call. Trimming stripped 7 bases from V and 5 bases from J, with 3 bases between. Germline V gives CDR1 SGDLS, CDR2 YYNGEE. CDR3 length: 10 amino acids. CDR3 coding DNA: TGTGCCAGCGGCAATGAAAAACTGTTTTTT. Protein product: CASGNEKLFF.

J is TRBJ2-2 and V is TRBV12-3 or TRBV12-4; no firm D call. CDR3 length equals 12 residues. The ends were cut back, 4 bases at V and 5 bases at J, with 5 bases in the middle. DNA of the CDR3: TGTGCCAGCAGTTCCCATACCGGGGAGCTGTTTTTT. Protein sequence: CASSSHTGELFF.

The chain employs TRBV7-2 and TRBJ2-4; 14 nucleotides align to TRBD2. Looked up from germline, CDR1 is SGHTA and CDR2 is FQGNSA. The CDR3 runs 16 residues. Germline trimming cut 5 bases from V and 5 bases from J; bases unmatched to any gene: 5. The CDR3 protein is CASSPGTSGGQNIQYF. In nucleotides, the CDR3 is TGTGCCAGCAGCCCAGGGACTAGCGGGGGCCAAAACATTCAGTACTTC.

This clone was seen only a few times. This rearrangement joins TRBV18 to TRBJ2-2, with 8 bases identical to TRBD1. V lost 3 bases to trimming and J lost 6 bases; unmatched junction nucleotides: 3. The germline V gene encodes CDR1 KGHSH and CDR2 LQKENI. The CDR3 extends over 14 amino acids. The CDR3 bases are TGTGCCAGCTCACCGGGACAGGCCTCCGGGGAGCTGTTTTTT. It codes for CASSPGQASGELFF.

The chain combines TRBV19 with TRBJ2-5; 7 bases align to TRBD2. This CDR3 has 13 amino acids. Trimming removed 8 bases from V and 4 bases from J; junction bases left unmatched: 7. Germline V gives CDR1 LNHDA, CDR2 SQIVND (reference sequence). The CDR3 DNA follows: TGTGCCAGTCACGGGGGGTTTTTAGAGACCCAGTACTTC. This sequence encodes CASHGGFLETQYF.

This sequence joins TRBV11-2 and TRBJ2-7; 10 nucleotides line up with TRBD2. V gave up 3 bases and J gave up 6 bases; unmatched junction bases: 8. CDR1 SGHAT and CDR2 FQNNGV come from the germline V gene. CDR3 size: 15 residues. The CDR3: CASSFSSGGLSEQYF. The CDR3 bases are TGTGCCAGCAGCTTCTCTAGCGGGGGTCTCTCCGAGCAGTACTTC.

This clone was picked up one time. The chain has TRBV4-2 and TRBJ2-7, with 11 positions matching TRBD2. V shed 4 bases and J 4 bases; nucleotides not matched to a gene: 9. This CDR3 comprises 16 residues. Germline lookup yields CDR1 LGHNA and CDR2 YNFKEQ. The CDR3 DNA is TGTGCCAGCAGCCTCATTAGCGGGGGGGCTTCTTACGAGCAGTACTTC. Protein: CASSLISGGASYEQYF.

The chain combines TRBV27 with TRBJ2-5; D is unclear. There are 12 residues in the CDR3. The V gene's germline CDR1 is MNHEY and CDR2 SMNVEV (reference sequence). With 5 bases removed from V and 2 bases from J, the gap between germline ends came to 6 bases. The CDR3 protein is CASSIQQETQYF. CDR3 DNA: TGTGCCAGCAGTATCCAACAAGAGACCCAGTACTTC.

This clone was picked up a small number of times. V usage is TRBV28 and J usage is TRBJ2-3; D possibly corresponds to TRBD2 (5 bases). The CDR3 spans 15 residues. Trimming took 6 bases from V and 2 from J, leaving 15 bases between them. Germline V CDR1 and CDR2: MDHEN, SYDVKM. The CDR3 bases are TGTGCCAGCAGGCCCTCCGGGAAATACACAGATACGCAGTATTTT. It is translated as CASRPSGKYTDTQYF.

The genes are TRBV12-1 and TRBJ2-7; the D call in the table, TRBD1, was not verified against the DNA. TRBV12-1 is deemed a pseudogene. The CDR3 totals 11 residues. In DNA, the CDR3 is TGTGCCAGCAGCTTTCCCAGGGGGCAGTACTTC. The encoded protein is CASSFPRGQYF.

This clone was detected once. This chain links TRBV4-2 with TRBJ1-6; no clear D gene. Germline lookup yields CDR1 LGHNA and CDR2 YNFKEQ. Trimming removed 0 bases from V and 7 bases from J, with 13 bases in between. This CDR3 has 16 residues. This CDR3 is CASSQDLVTPNSPLHF. DNA of the CDR3: TGTGCCAGCAGCCAAGATTTGGTGACACCAAATTCACCCCTCCACTTT.

This chain joins TRBV19 and TRBJ1-1; 12 bases agree with TRBD1. Trimming removed 5 bases from V and 2 bases from J; junction bases left unmatched: 6. Germline values: CDR1 LNHDA, CDR2 SQIVND (reference sequence). The CDR3 loop spans 16 amino acids. The CDR3 region is CASSPGDRGLNTEAFF. The CDR3 DNA reads as TGTGCCAGTAGTCCCGGGGACAGGGGGCTAAACACTGAAGCTTTCTTT.

The chain links TRBV7-9 to TRBJ1-1; D is perhaps TRBD1 (6 bases). V was shortened by 6 bases and J by 6 bases, with 14 bases between the two germline ends. This CDR3 is 13 amino acids long. In germline, CDR1 is SEHNR, CDR2 FQNEAQ (reference sequence). The CDR3 region has the DNA TGTGCCAGCAGTCAGCCCTACAGGGCTGAAGCTTTCTTT. Residues: CASSQPYRAEAFF.

The chain has TRBV3-1 (or the pseudogene TRBV3-2) and TRBJ1-1, with no clear D. The CDR3 runs to 13 residues. Germline CDR1 and CDR2: LGHDT and YNNKEL (reference sequence). Trimming removed 6 bases at V and 2 bases at J, with 10 bases between. The CDR3 DNA reads TGTGCCAGCAGTACTTCACTCAACACTGAAGCTTTCTTT. This translates into CASSTSLNTEAFF.

J is TRBJ1-1 and V is TRBV19; tentatively, D is TRBD1 (6 bases). This CDR3 comprises 15 residues. CDR1 LNHDA and CDR2 SQIVND come from the germline V gene (reference sequence). V lost 3 bases to trimming and J lost 1 base, with 12 bases between them. The CDR3: CASSMTGRSNTEAFF. CDR3 in DNA: TGTGCCAGTAGTATGACAGGAAGGTCGAACACTGAAGCTTTCTTT.

As DNA, the CDR3 is TGTGCCAGCTCACCCCTGGCCAGGGTAGAGGCTGGAAACACCATATATTTT. Protein: CASSPLARVEAGNTIYF. The V call is TRBV18, the J call TRBJ1-3; TRBD1 might be the D (5 bases). This CDR3 is 17 amino acids long. Germline CDR1 is KGHSH and CDR2 is LQKENI. V was clipped by 3 bases and J by 2 bases, with 17 bases between them.

The V gene is TRBV5-5, the J gene TRBJ1-4; D unresolved. Germline CDR1 SGHKS, CDR2 YYEKEE (reference sequence). The CDR3 consists of 13 residues. V lost 3 bases, J lost 2 bases, and 5 bases lay in between. CDR3 amino acids: CASSSETNEKLFF. The CDR3 region has the DNA TGTGCCAGCAGCTCGGAGACTAATGAAAAACTGTTTTTT.

This clone was seen once. The chain uses TRBV27 and TRBJ2-3, with 9 bases aligning to TRBD1. V gave up 8 bases and J gave up 3 bases; unmatched junction bases: 3. Germline V lookup: CDR1 MNHEY, CDR2 SMNVEV (reference sequence). The CDR3 extends over 13 amino acids. CDR3 in DNA: TGTGCCAGCCGGGACAGGGTGACAGATACGCAGTATTTT. It is translated as CASRDRVTDTQYF.

The CDR3 nucleotides are TGTGCCAGCAGTCCCGGAGGGGTGAACACTGAAGCTTTCTTT. Amino acids: CASSPGGVNTEAFF. The V and J genes are TRBV6-5 and TRBJ1-1; D possibly corresponds to TRBD1 (5 bases). Trimming left V 5 bases short and J 0 bases short, with 10 bases between. The CDR3 is 14 residues long. CDR1 and CDR2 (germline): MNHEY, SVGAGI.

The chain links TRBV5-5 to TRBJ1-1; 7 bases map to TRBD1. Germline assignment: CDR1 SGHKS and CDR2 YYEKEE (reference sequence). The CDR3 covers 15 residues. After removal of 4 bases from V and 4 bases from J, the junction contained 10 bases not matched to a gene. CDR3 in amino acids: CASSPAGGVSTEAFF. The CDR3 DNA reads as TGTGCCAGCAGCCCTGCAGGGGGAGTTAGCACTGAAGCTTTCTTT.

This clone was detected only once. This sequence joins TRBV28 and TRBJ2-7; D not certain. Trimming took 3 bases from V and 7 from J, leaving 7 bases between them. Per the germline V gene, CDR1 is MDHEN and CDR2 is SYDVKM. The CDR3 consists of 11 residues. This chain's CDR3 is CASSFVTEQYF. The CDR3 DNA follows: TGTGCCAGCAGTTTTGTGACTGAGCAGTACTTC.

The chain combines TRBV7-8 with TRBJ2-1; 14 bases line up with TRBD2. This CDR3 comprises 17 residues. V lost 4 bases, J lost 9 bases, and 11 bases stayed unmatched. Germline V gene sequence: CDR1 SGHVS, CDR2 FQNEAQ. The CDR3 spells CASSSRLAGGQGGEQFF. The DNA for the CDR3 is TGTGCCAGCAGCTCCAGACTAGCGGGGGGGCAGGGTGGTGAGCAGTTCTTC.

The chain uses TRBV10-2 and TRBJ1-5, with D uncertain. The CDR3 is 12 amino acids. V lost 1 base and J 7 bases, leaving 5 bases between the germline ends. CDR1 and CDR2 (germline): WSHSY, SAAADI. In nucleotides, the CDR3 is TGCGCCAGCAGTGAGTTACACCAGCCCCAGCATTTT. Its protein product is CASSELHQPQHF.

The genes are TRBV5-5 and TRBJ2-2; tentative D call: TRBD1 (6 bases). The CDR3 is made up of 16 amino acids. Germline V lookup: CDR1 SGHKS, CDR2 YYEKEE (reference sequence). V lost 4 bases, J lost 7 bases, and 20 bases lay in between. CDR3 coding DNA: TGTGCCAGCAGCGTGACCGGGACATCCCAATTCGGGGAGCTGTTTTTT. Its protein product is CASSVTGTSQFGELFF.